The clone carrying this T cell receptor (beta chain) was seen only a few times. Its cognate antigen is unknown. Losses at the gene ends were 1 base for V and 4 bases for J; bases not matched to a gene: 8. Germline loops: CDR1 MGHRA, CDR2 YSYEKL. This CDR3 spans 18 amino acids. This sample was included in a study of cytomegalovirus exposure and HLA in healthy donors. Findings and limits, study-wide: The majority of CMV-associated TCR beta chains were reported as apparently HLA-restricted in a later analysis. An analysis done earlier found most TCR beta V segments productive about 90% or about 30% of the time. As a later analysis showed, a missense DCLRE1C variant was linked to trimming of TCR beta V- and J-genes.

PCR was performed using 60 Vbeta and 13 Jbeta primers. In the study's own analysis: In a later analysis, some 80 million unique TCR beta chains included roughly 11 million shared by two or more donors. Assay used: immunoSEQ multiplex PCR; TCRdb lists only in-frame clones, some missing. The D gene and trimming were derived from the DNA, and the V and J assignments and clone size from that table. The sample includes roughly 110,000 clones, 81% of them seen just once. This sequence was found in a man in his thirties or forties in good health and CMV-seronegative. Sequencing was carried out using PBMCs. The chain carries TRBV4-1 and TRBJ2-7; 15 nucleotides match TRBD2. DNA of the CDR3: TGCGCCAGCAGCCAAGGGACTAGCGGGGGGGCCCGCCCTTACGAGCAGTACTTC. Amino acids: CASSQGTSGGARPYEQYF.